This T cell receptor (beta chain) was profiled in a study of T cells after yellow fever vaccination (dated by TCRdb to between 2017 and 2020). Looking at the study overall: The SMART-Seq v4 Ultra Low Input RNA kit was used to prepare libraries from fractions with low cell numbers. To follow T-cell clones before and after primary and booster YFV17D yellow fever vaccination, bulk TCR alpha and beta repertoires were sequenced over time. Two healthy male donors made up the cohort, one aged 18 to 30 years and the other aged 30 to 40 years. Blood was drawn at multiple timepoints before and after primary and secondary immunization, with bulk PBMC replicates and cell subsets isolated.

According to the study, the label for this sample's treatment or condition signals: live attenuated yellow fever vaccine strain. At every blood-draw timepoint, two biological replicates of bulk PBMCs were collected. A standard Ficoll-Paque protocol was used to isolate PBMCs from peripheral blood. TriZol was used to extract RNA from bulk PBMCs, from CD4 and CD8 fractions, and from dextramer-positive and dextramer-negative fractions. Broader findings and caveats from the paper: Because the study included only a couple of donors, the extent to which the findings can be generalized is limited. A small fraction of clonotypes showed up in both the CD4 and CD8 compartments, probably as a result of convergent recombination. Compared with the primary T-cell response, the secondary T-cell response was weaker but faster, peaking on day 5 rather than day 15. Because abundant contaminating clonotypes from the bulk population could be contained in FACS-sorted repertoires, computational filtering was required. Most clones expanded after primary vaccination were re-detected after the booster (approximately 96% of CD4 and around 88% of CD8), suggesting broad memory maintenance.

This clonotype was detected a few times. What this receptor recognizes is not known. No base-level quality is on record; no much larger clone is a single base apart. The CDR3 has 15 amino acids, counting the end cysteine and phenylalanine. Just CDR3 DNA is preserved here, 45 bases in frame from base 1. V loses 6 bases of germline sequence and J loses 2 bases, and the interval between the two ends is 14 bases. Per the germline V gene, MNHNS is the CDR1 and SASEGT is the CDR2. Synthesis of TCR cDNA relied on 5'RACE template switching, a step that introduced a universal primer site along with unique molecular identifiers. Priming of cDNA synthesis was performed from both the TCR alpha and TCR beta constant segments. Two PCR steps were used to amplify libraries, with sample barcodes and sequencing adapters being added in the second step. Sequencing of libraries was performed on Illumina HiSeq 2500 (2x100 bp) or NovaSeq (2x150 bp). The authors' pipeline ran thus. Reads were demultiplexed and collapsed into UMI consensus sequences with MIGEC, and V(D)J alignment was performed with MiXCR. Vaccine-responding clonotypes were identified with edgeR using replicate PBMC samples, with FDR below 0.01 and a log2 fold change above 5 up to day 15 being required. Each bulk clonotype was labeled CD4 or CD8 based on which sequenced repertoire, CD4 or CD8, contained the clonotype at higher abundance. TCRdb ran its own pipeline on the public reads, namely fastp trimming at Q25 and MiXCR clone calling, and kept in-frame beta chains. Entries are consolidated by CDR3 protein sequence, retaining the most common genes and DNA. For this entry, the V and J calls and clone size follow TCRdb and not the study's own pipeline. The sample profile shows about 580,000 distinct CDR3 sequences; less than 20% of them were found once. The top ten hold about 18% of the sample.

The input for sequencing was PBMCs, taken about 5 days after the first yellow fever vaccination. The sequence was obtained from a man aged 18 to 30 who received the YFV17D yellow fever vaccine. The rearranged segments are TRBV6-1 and TRBJ2-1; no D gene can be assigned with confidence. The DNA sequence is TGTGCCAGCAGGGGTCGGTTGGATACCTACAATGAGCAGTTCTTC. It encodes CASRGRLDTYNEQFF.